This T cell receptor (beta chain) was observed in a study of blood T cell repertoires in COVID-19. Overall study context: The United States, Italy and Spain were the sources of the acute and convalescent COVID-19 samples. PBMCs, B-cell-depleted T cells, or T cells provided the cDNA or gDNA that made up the material.

Recruited during active infection, patients (from Seattle) were subsequently followed longitudinally. The J segment lost 1 base and the V segment lost 5 bases, leaving 6 bases of the junction unmatched. In germline, CDR1 is SGHRS, CDR2 YFSETQ. This CDR3 region has 16 residues. Methods used by the authors: The assay estimated nucleated cells by amplifying reference gene primers. Sequencing used immunoSEQ multiplex PCR; TCRdb keeps in-frame clones, though not all of them. The V and J calls and clone size were taken over from that table, and D and trimming were inferred from the DNA. The repertoire has 140,000 to 150,000 clones, 88% of them found once; the top ten carry approximately 2.4%.

The sequencing sample was made of peripheral blood. V is TRBV5-1 and J is TRBJ2-3, with TRBD2 identical over 11 bases. The origin of this receptor is a human donor with COVID-19, enrolled during active disease. The donor label of this sample is uncertain. The CDR3 DNA sequence: TGCGCCAGCAGTCGGCTAGCGGGGGGCGGCACAGATACGCAGTATTTT. Translating it yields CASSRLAGGGTDTQYF.